This TCR beta chain is drawn from a study of cytomegalovirus exposure and HLA in healthy donors. TCRdb's copy holds only in-frame clones and misses some; the assay was immunoSEQ multiplex PCR. Among roughly 180,000 clones listed, around nine tenths were seen once. Germline CDR1 SGHTA, CDR2 FQGNSA. The CDR3 has 14 amino acids. With 1 base removed from V and 11 bases from J, the gap between germline ends came to 17 bases. This TCR was sampled from a man aged 25 to 45 in good health and CMV-seropositive. This rearrangement joins TRBV7-2 to TRBJ1-1; TRBD1 might be the D (5 bases). Sequencing was performed on PBMCs. In nucleotides, the CDR3 is TGTGCCAGCAGCTTAGGGGGGAGAGGGGCCGGGGCTTTCTTT. It codes for CASSLGGRGAGAFF.